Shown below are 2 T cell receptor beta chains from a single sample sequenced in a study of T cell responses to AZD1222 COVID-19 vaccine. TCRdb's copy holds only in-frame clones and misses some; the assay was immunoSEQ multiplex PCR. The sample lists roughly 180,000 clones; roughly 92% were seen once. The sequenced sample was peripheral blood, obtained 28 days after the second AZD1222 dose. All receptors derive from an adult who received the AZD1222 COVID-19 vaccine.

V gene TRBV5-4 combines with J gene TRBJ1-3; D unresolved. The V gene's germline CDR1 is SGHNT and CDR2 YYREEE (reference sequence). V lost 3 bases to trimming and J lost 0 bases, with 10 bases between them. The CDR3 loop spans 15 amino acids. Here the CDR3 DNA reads TGTGCCAGCAGCTCCGGCAGCTACTCTGGAAACACCATATATTTT. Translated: CASSSGSYSGNTIYF.

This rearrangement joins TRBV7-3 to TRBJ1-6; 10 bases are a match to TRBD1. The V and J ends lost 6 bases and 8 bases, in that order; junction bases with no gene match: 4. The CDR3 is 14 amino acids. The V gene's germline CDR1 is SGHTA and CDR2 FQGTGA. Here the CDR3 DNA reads TGTGCCAGCAGTCGGGACAGGGGCCATTCACCCCTCCACTTT. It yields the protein CASSRDRGHSPLHF. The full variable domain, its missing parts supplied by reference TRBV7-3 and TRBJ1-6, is GAGVSQTPSNKVTEKGKYVELRCDPISGHTALYWYRQSLGQGPEFLIYFQGTGAADDSGLPNDRFFAVRPEGSVSTLKIQRTERGDSAVYLCASSRDRGHSPLHFGNGTRLTVT.